This T cell receptor beta chain was identified in a study of blood T cell repertoires in COVID-19. In the study overall: Nucleic acid was either cDNA or gDNA, and it came from T cells, B-cell-depleted T cells, or PBMCs.

V lost 2 bases to trimming and J lost 5 bases, with 13 bases between them. Germline CDR1 reads SGHRS; CDR2 reads YFSETQ. CDR3 length: 14 residues. Original data processing: Cell counts per sample came from amplifying reference gene primers. TCRdb keeps only in-frame clones here, not all; method: immunoSEQ multiplex PCR. That table supplies the V and J calls and clone size; D and trimming were determined from the DNA. The sample includes about 140,000 clones, about 87% of them seen just once. The source is a human donor with COVID-19, enrolled during active disease. The donor label of this sample is uncertain. V is TRBV5-1 and J is TRBJ1-1; D not resolved. The sample was peripheral blood. DNA of the CDR3: TGCGCCAGCAGCTTCAACCCCCTAACGACTGAAGCTTTCTTT. Encoded protein: CASSFNPLTTEAFF.